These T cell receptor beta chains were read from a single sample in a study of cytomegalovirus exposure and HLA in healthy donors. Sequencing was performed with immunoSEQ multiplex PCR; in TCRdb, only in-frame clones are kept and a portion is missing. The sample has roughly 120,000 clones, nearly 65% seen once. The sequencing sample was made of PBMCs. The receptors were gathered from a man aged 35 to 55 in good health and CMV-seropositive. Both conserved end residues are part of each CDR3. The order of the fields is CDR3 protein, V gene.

CDR3aa: CASSLAPGASYEQYF
v_gene: TRBV5-1

CDR3aa: CAISESSADTQYF
v_gene: TRBV10-3

CDR3aa: CASSLVGTSGRARETQYF
v_gene: TRBV11-2

CDR3aa: CSVEAHRTASFSTDTQYF
v_gene: TRBV29-1

CDR3aa: CASSPSVQGAGEQYF
v_gene: TRBV18

CDR3aa: CASSPSSGTRVYYEQYF
v_gene: TRBV7-8

CDR3aa: CSVETGSNEKLFF
v_gene: TRBV29-1

CDR3aa: CASSDRTSVLWELFF
v_gene: TRBV6-4

CDR3aa: CASSLQGGTTDTQYF
v_gene: TRBV5-1

CDR3aa: CASKPLDRTYGYTF
v_gene: TRBV9

CDR3aa: CASSFLTSGSTVEFF
v_gene: TRBV5-1

CDR3aa: CASSYSSSGSNQPQHF
v_gene: TRBV6-5

CDR3aa: CASSALSGGGGEQFF
v_gene: TRBV6-1

CDR3aa: CASSLVGSTSYEQYF
v_gene: TRBV5-1

CDR3aa: CASRVAGGIADTQYF
v_gene: TRBV28

CDR3aa: CASSRGVDGTEAFF
v_gene: TRBV5-1

CDR3aa: CASSNGGTGDLYTF
v_gene: TRBV6-5

CDR3aa: CASSFHGTGDYEQYF
v_gene: TRBV5-1

CDR3aa: CAWSVRRGVEETQYF
v_gene: TRBV30

CDR3aa: CASSLRGSNSPLHF
v_gene: TRBV7-2